This TCR beta chain was identified in a study of regulatory T cells in long-lasting Graves disease (dated by TCRdb to 2020 to 2022). About the full investigation: To count as having persistent Graves' disease, a patient had to have received antithyroid drug treatment for over 5 years with TSH receptor autoantibodies remaining persistently positive. On average, persistent Graves' disease patients in the clinical cohort had been on antithyroid drugs for about 10.3 years. The study took place in China and was registered as a clinical trial. This study used TCR sequencing and RNA sequencing of peripheral blood to compare persistent Graves' disease patients against newly diagnosed Graves' disease patients. TCR sequencing covered some 13 persistent and around 20 newly diagnosed Graves' disease patients, around 33 samples in total. General findings and caveats noted by the study authors: Only the TCR beta chain was sequenced and analyzed. A larger number of public clonotypes was shared among persistent patients (more than 2,500) than among newly diagnosed patients (around 870). The study examined only peripheral blood because the primary lesion, thyroid tissue, could not be accessed. Lower TCR Shannon entropy and fewer highly expanded clones were observed in persistent Graves' disease patients than in newly diagnosed patients, which suggested clonal expansion. The small sample size was acknowledged by the authors as a limitation that may reduce accuracy.

Library method: multiplex PCR. Sequencing relied on an Illumina HiSeq 4000. TCR beta libraries were built with iRepertoire HTBI primers and Arm-PCR amplification of CDR3 regions. Gel purification was performed on PCR products prior to sequencing. Per the source publication's procedure: Gene usage analysis of CDR3 amino acid clonotypes used the approximately 62 TRBV and around 13 TRBJ segments found across samples. Filtered high-quality paired reads were merged into contigs using COPE and FqMerger. BLAST was used to align contigs to IMGT TRBV, TRBD and TRBJ reference genes, with CDR3 defined following IMGT. Clonotypes above 0.1% frequency were classified as highly expanded clones. Shannon entropy was used to measure repertoire diversity, and the Gini coefficient was used to measure V-J evenness. Public clonotypes were defined as clonotypes shared by more than one individual. TCRdb reprocessed the public reads (quality trimming at Q25 with fastp, clone calling with MiXCR) and kept in-frame beta chains. Every CDR3 protein is listed once, alongside the most common genes and DNA of its rows. It is TCRdb's table, rather than the study itself, that gives the V and J calls and clone size. Present in this sample are around 340,000 distinct CDR3 sequences, around a fifth of which were seen just once. The ten largest clonotypes hold 29% of the sample.

The time point label for this specimen denotes: persistent/refractory GD, antithyroid drugs over 5 years with positive TRAb. RNA was extracted from PBMCs in TRIzol for both TCR sequencing and RNA sequencing. The diagnosis of Graves' disease was made according to American Thyroid Association guidelines. Patients for the study were recruited at an endocrinology department in Xi'an, China. Each patient gave about 9.1 milliliters of peripheral blood, collected in an EDTA anticoagulant tube. Ficoll Paque Plus density gradient separation was used to isolate PBMCs, and no additional T cell sorting was done. An Agilent 2100 Bioanalyzer and agarose gel were used to check RNA quality, and a NanoDrop 2000 was used to measure RNA concentration. As to this clonotype: Its antigen remains undetermined. No base quality information exists; no much larger clone differs at one position.

The sample here was peripheral blood mononuclear cells (PBMCs), taken when the disease was refractory, from a patient treated with antithyroid drugs. This TCR was sampled from a female donor with Graves disease.

CDR3 sequence: CATTAGGPADTQYF. The nucleotide sequence reads TGTGCCACCACCGCGGGAGGGCCCGCAGATACGCAGTATTTT. The chain was built from TRBV24-1 and TRBJ2-3, with 9 bases in between that match TRBD2. From the cysteine up to the phenylalanine, the CDR3 has a length of 14 residues. The entry retains the CDR3 DNA only, 42 bases that are in frame from base 1. CDR1 and CDR2 (KGHDR, SFDVKD) derive from the germline V gene. Here V drops 8 bases and J drops 4 bases, and the junction holds 6 bases not matched to any gene.